This TCR beta chain was recorded in a study of early T cells in non-severe SARS-CoV-2 infection. Study context: Bulk RNA from unsorted whole blood was sequenced; chains were unpaired. Points from the study as a whole: Anti-spike CD8 specificities were favored by VDJdb matching, whose results missed private and CD4 specificities.

Germline V gives CDR1 SEHNR, CDR2 FQNEAQ (reference sequence). The CDR3 totals 12 residues. Between the trimmed V and J ends, which lost 3 bases and 6 bases, there was a span of 6 bases. This clonotype was counted at least ten times. Its specificity is unknown. Unique molecular identifiers tagged individual cDNA molecules. TCRdb re-analysed the 5' RACE reads in MiXCR, keeping a single row per CDR3 protein. The sample contains 45,000 or so distinct CDR3 sequences, nearly 7.5% of which appear only once. Sequencing used whole blood. This chain links TRBV7-9 with TRBJ2-1; D unclear. The receptor's source is an adult who was a healthcare worker with PCR-confirmed SARS-CoV-2 infection or an uninfected control (not recorded which). CDR3 region: CASSLGSNEQFF. The CDR3 DNA reads TGTGCCAGCAGCTTGGGGTCCAATGAGCAGTTCTTC.